These 5 T cell receptor beta chains share one sample of origin, sequenced in a study of regulatory T cells in long-lasting Graves disease. Arm-PCR of CDR3 regions and iRepertoire HTBI primers were the basis on which TCR beta libraries were built. TCRdb reanalysed the multiplex PCR reads using MiXCR and keeps one entry per CDR3 protein. The table lists roughly 300,000 distinct CDR3 sequences, 20% of them singletons, with 29% in the top ten. Time point noted: persistent/refractory GD, antithyroid drugs over 5 years with positive TRAb. With RNA extracted from PBMCs as input, the TCR library was made. The sequencing used peripheral blood mononuclear cells (PBMCs), collected when the disease was refractory, from a patient treated with antithyroid drugs. All receptors come from a female donor with Graves disease.

J is TRBJ2-1 and V is TRBV24-1, with TRBD2 identical over 9 bases. This CDR3 region has 15 residues. Unmatched junction bases numbered 8, after V lost 10 bases and J lost 2 bases. Per the germline V gene, CDR1 is KGHDR and CDR2 is SFDVKD. This chain's CDR3 is CATATSGGTYNEQFF. CDR3 in DNA: TGTGCCACTGCGACTAGCGGAGGGACCTACAATGAGCAGTTCTTC.

This clonotype has only a few counts. This rearrangement joins TRBV19 to TRBJ1-5; D gene unclear. Germline V gives CDR1 LNHDA, CDR2 SQIVND (reference sequence). V lost 0 bases to trimming and J lost 2 bases, with 5 bases between them. The CDR3 runs to 14 residues. For the CDR3, the DNA is TGTGCCAGTAGTATAGAGGAACGCAATCAGCCCCAGCATTTT. It specifies CASSIEERNQPQHF. The full variable domain, in which reference TRBV19 and TRBJ1-5 provide the parts outside the CDR3, is DGGITQSPKYLFRKEGQNVTLSCEQNLNHDAMYWYRQDPGQGLRLIYYSQIVNDFQKGDIAEGYSVSREKKESFPLTVTSAQKNPTAFYLCASSIEERNQPQHFGDGTRLSIL.

This chain uses TRBV7-2 with TRBJ1-1; 7 bases fit TRBD1. The CDR3 loop spans 16 amino acids. V dropped 5 bases and J dropped 0; count of bases not matched to a gene: 9. Germline lookup yields CDR1 SGHTA and CDR2 FQGNSA. CDR3 sequence: CASSRSPGTVNTEAFF. CDR3 in DNA: TGTGCCAGCAGCCGGAGCCCCGGGACAGTGAACACTGAAGCTTTCTTT.

The V call is TRBV14, the J call TRBJ2-4, with D possibly called TRBD1 or TRBD2 (6 bases each). Germline V gene data show CDR1 as SGHDN and CDR2 as FVKESK. Trimming shortened V by 0 bases and J by 0 bases, and 12 bases separated the two germline ends. CDR3 length: 17 amino acids. CDR3 amino acids: CASSQEGGPLAKNIQYF. The CDR3 DNA sequence: TGTGCCAGCAGCCAAGAAGGGGGGCCCCTAGCCAAAAACATTCAGTACTTC.

This clonotype occurred a few times. The chain uses TRBV7-9 and TRBJ1-1; D unresolved. The V and J ends lost 0 bases and 1 base respectively, with 12 bases between them. Germline CDR1 and CDR2: SEHNR and FQNEAQ (reference sequence). There are 16 residues in the CDR3. The CDR3 nucleotides read TGTGCCAGCAGCTTAGCGTTAGGAGACGGGAACACTGAAGCTTTCTTT. Its protein is CASSLALGDGNTEAFF.